The rows below give T cell receptor beta chains drawn from one sample of a study of PD-L1 blockade in urothelial cancer. Measured with immunoSEQ multiplex PCR; TCRdb has only the in-frame clones, and not every one. The sample has under 40,000 clones, roughly four fifths seen once. Here the sequenced sample was PBMCs, taken around atezolizumab (anti-PD-L1) treatment. All receptors derive from a man in his 60s with urothelial cancer. The CDR3 runs from the conserved cysteine through the conserved F or W. A D gene is named only where the DNA matches it firmly. Some rows have no size entry. The others give once, few or many, or a class for an expanded clone.

d_call j_call clone_size v_call cdr3_aa cdr3_nt
NA TRBJ2-5 NA TRBV9 CASSVQGGEGETQYF TGTGCCAGCAGCGTGCAGGGTGGGGAAGGGGAGACCCAGTACTTC
NA TRBJ1-5 NA TRBV27 CASSLGHLQPQHF TGTGCCAGCAGTTTAGGGCACCTACAGCCCCAGCATTTT
NA TRBJ2-7 few TRBV5-1 CASSLEGHNEQYF TGCGCCAGCAGCTTGGAAGGACACAACGAGCAGTACTTC
TRBD1 TRBJ1-4 NA TRBV28 CASSFPTGNNEKLFF TGTGCCAGCAGTTTCCCGACAGGGAATAATGAAAAACTGTTTTTT
NA TRBJ1-5 NA TRBV7-2 CASSLTGQPQHF TGTGCCAGCAGTTTGACCGGGCAGCCCCAGCATTTT
NA TRBJ1-1 NA TRBV7-9 CASSLGGGRGTEAFF TGTGCCAGCAGCTTAGGAGGAGGACGGGGCACTGAAGCTTTCTTT
TRBD1 TRBJ1-5 NA TRBV18 CASSPGQGNQPQHF TGTGCCAGCTCACCGGGACAGGGCAATCAGCCCCAGCATTTT
NA TRBJ1-5 NA TRBV4-1 CASSHPGIGQPQHF TGCGCCAGCAGCCACCCAGGGATAGGTCAGCCCCAGCATTTT
TRBD1 TRBJ1-5 NA TRBV6-1 CASSGDRQNQPQHF TGTGCCAGCAGTGGGGACAGGCAGAATCAGCCCCAGCATTTT
NA TRBJ2-1 NA TRBV19 CASSIVGGYNEQFF TGTGCCAGTAGTATAGTGGGGGGATACAATGAGCAGTTCTTC
TRBD1 TRBJ2-7 NA TRBV11-1 CASSTGTGDEQYF TGTGCCAGCAGCACCGGGACAGGGGACGAGCAGTACTTC
NA TRBJ2-2 NA TRBV5-6 CASSFPGNTGELFF TGTGCCAGCAGCTTCCCAGGGAACACCGGGGAGCTGTTTTTT